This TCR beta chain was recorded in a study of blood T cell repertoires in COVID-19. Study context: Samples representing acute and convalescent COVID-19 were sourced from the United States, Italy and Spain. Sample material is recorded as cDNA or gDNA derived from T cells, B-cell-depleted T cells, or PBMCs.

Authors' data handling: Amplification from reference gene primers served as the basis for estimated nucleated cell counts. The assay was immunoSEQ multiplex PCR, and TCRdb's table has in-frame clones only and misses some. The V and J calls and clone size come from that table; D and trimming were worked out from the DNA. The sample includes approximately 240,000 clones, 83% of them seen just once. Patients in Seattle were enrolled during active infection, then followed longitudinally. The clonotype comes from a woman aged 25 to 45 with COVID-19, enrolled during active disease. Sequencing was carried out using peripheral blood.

CDR3 protein: CASSVATGGTDSPLHF. The CDR3 DNA reads as TGTGCCAGCAGCGTAGCTACAGGAGGGACCGATTCACCCCTCCACTTT. The genes are TRBV9 and TRBJ1-6; the D gene is possibly TRBD1 (5 bases). V dropped 0 bases and J dropped 8 bases, with 15 bases sitting between them. The CDR3 extends over 16 amino acids. Germline V gene sequence: CDR1 SGDLS, CDR2 YYNGEE.